The 28 T cell receptor beta chains listed next were all sequenced from one sample in a study of shared clonotypes between healthy human individuals. Naive CD8 cells lacked CD45RO and underwent positive selection for CCR7, leaving out terminally differentiated effector memory CD45RA+ cells. Assay used: immunoSEQ multiplex PCR; TCRdb lists only in-frame clones, some missing. The repertoire holds millions of clones, with about 93% as singletons. Material: naive CD8+ T cells from PBMCs. These receptor sequences come from a man aged 18 to 29 in good health. Some clones in this sample may be carry-over from other donors' samples.

This chain uses TRBV2 with TRBJ2-1, with 15 positions matching TRBD2. This CDR3 is 17 amino acids long. V gave up 5 bases and J gave up 6 bases; unmatched junction bases: 8. The germline V gene encodes CDR1 SNHLY and CDR2 FYNNEI. The CDR3 region has the DNA TGTGCCAGCAGTCCGGGACTAGCGGGAGGAGGGGGCAATGAGCAGTTCTTC. It is translated as CASSPGLAGGGGNEQFF.

This clone appeared once. V and J are TRBV5-4 and TRBJ1-2; D remains ambiguous. V was clipped by 4 bases and J by 7 bases, with 11 bases between them. Germline lookup yields CDR1 SGHNT and CDR2 YYREEE (reference sequence). CDR3 length: 12 amino acids. The CDR3 DNA is TGTGCCAGCAGCCACCTTTTGCTTGGCTACACCTTC. This translates into CASSHLLLGYTF.

The chain is built from TRBV9 and TRBJ2-7; D is ambiguous. The CDR3 runs to 14 residues. V was shortened by 4 bases and J by 0 bases, with 11 bases between the two germline ends. CDR1 and CDR2 from the germline V gene are SGDLS and YYNGEE. The CDR3 here is CASSSQDPSYEQYF. The CDR3 nucleotides read TGTGCCAGCAGCTCCCAAGACCCCTCCTACGAGCAGTACTTC.

The chain uses TRBV19 and TRBJ1-5; perhaps TRBD1 as D (5 bases). The CDR3 runs 16 residues. The ends were cut back, 5 bases at V and 9 bases at J, with 23 bases in the middle. The germline V gene has CDR1 LNHDA and CDR2 SQIVND (reference sequence). The CDR3 loop reads CASSSFSGTSRGPQHF. CDR3 bases: TGTGCCAGTAGTTCCTTCTCCGGGACGTCGAGAGGGCCCCAGCATTTT.

The rearrangement uses TRBV10-3 and TRBJ1-3, with 7 bases that match TRBD1. Germline CDR1 and CDR2: ENHRY and SYGVKD. The CDR3 consists of 17 residues. V trimming: 3 bases; J trimming: 4 bases; junction bases outside the gene matches: 12. As DNA, the CDR3 is TGTGCCATCAGTGACTCCAACGCAATGACAGGGGGAAACACCATATATTTT. This translates into CAISDSNAMTGGNTIYF.

The rearrangement links TRBV15 to TRBJ2-7; 13 bases align to TRBD2. The CDR3 has 16 amino acids. J was trimmed by 5 bases and V by 3 bases; bases with no gene match: 7. Germline-derived CDR1 and CDR2 are LNHNV and YYDKDF (reference sequence). DNA for the CDR3: TGTGCCACCAGCAGCCCCGGGACTAGCGGGATCGACGAGCAGTACTTC. Its translation is CATSSPGTSGIDEQYF.

This rearrangement joins TRBV2 to TRBJ1-2; D is unresolved. CDR1 is SNHLY, CDR2 FYNNEI, per germline. CDR3 length equals 12 residues. The V end lost 1 base, the J end lost 5 bases, and 5 bases lay between the germline ends. CDR3 loop: CASSEDKYGYTF. The CDR3 nucleotides read TGTGCCAGCAGTGAAGACAAGTATGGCTACACCTTC.

V is TRBV9 and J is TRBJ2-3; a possible D gene is TRBD2 (6 bases). The CDR3 consists of 16 residues. The V gene lost 0 bases and the J gene lost 2 bases, with 13 bases spanning the gap. CDR1 and CDR2 from the germline V gene are SGDLS and YYNGEE. DNA of the CDR3: TGTGCCAGCAGCGTAGGCGGGGCCGTGGCCACAGATACGCAGTATTTT. Amino acids: CASSVGGAVATDTQYF.

This chain links TRBV29-1 with TRBJ1-1; TRBD1 aligns across 7 bases. The CDR3 covers 13 residues. The V segment lost 7 bases and the J segment 0 bases; nucleotides outside the gene matches: 5. Germline lookup yields CDR1 SQVTM and CDR2 ANQGSEA. The CDR3 region has the DNA TGCAGCGCACGGGACAGATTGAACACTGAAGCTTTCTTT. Its protein is CSARDRLNTEAFF. The full variable domain, completed using reference TRBV29-1 and TRBJ1-1, is SAVISQKPSRDICQRGTSLTIQCQVDSQVTMMFWYRQQPGQSLTLIATANQGSEATYESGFVIDKFPISRPNLTFSTLTVSNMSPEDSSIYLCSARDRLNTEAFFGQGTRLTVV.

This chain joins TRBV6-6 and TRBJ2-2; D uncertain. The germline V gene encodes CDR1 MNHNY and CDR2 SVGAGI (reference sequence). Trimming removed 5 bases from V and 2 bases from J, with 12 bases in between. The CDR3 is 15 amino acids. CDR3 region: CASSVGPDNTGELFF. The CDR3 DNA reads as TGTGCCAGCAGTGTCGGCCCCGACAACACCGGGGAGCTGTTTTTT.

The chain recombines TRBV7-6 with TRBJ2-1; D is possibly TRBD2 (6 bases). The CDR3 contains 15 residues. The germline CDR1 and CDR2 sequences are SGHVS and FNYEAQ. Trimming stripped 3 bases from V and 4 bases from J, with 13 bases between. CDR3 in DNA: TGTGCCAGCAGCTTTAAAGCGGGCCCTTACAATGAGCAGTTCTTC. Translation: CASSFKAGPYNEQFF.

The chain links TRBV11-2 to TRBJ2-3, with a possible D match to TRBD1 (7 bases). The CDR3 extends over 13 amino acids. Germline V gene sequence: CDR1 SGHAT, CDR2 FQNNGV. Trimming cost V 5 bases and J 9 bases, with 15 bases left between them. As DNA, the CDR3 is TGTGCCAGCAGCCCCACCCCAGGGGGGACGCAGTATTTT. This encodes CASSPTPGGTQYF.

This chain connects TRBV6-1 to TRBJ1-1; no clear D gene. CDR3 size: 15 residues. Trimming took off 5 bases at V and 5 bases at J, with 18 bases between the two ends. CDR1 is MNHNS and CDR2 is SASEGT in the germline V gene. The CDR3: CASSKLVGVGTEAFF. In DNA, the CDR3 is TGTGCCAGCAGTAAACTCGTCGGGGTAGGAACTGAAGCTTTCTTT.

Turning to this clone: Other DNA sequences within the sample encode an identical CDR3. The chain recombines TRBV7-9 with TRBJ2-5, with no clear D. V was cut by 1 base and J by 0 bases, with 3 bases left in between. This CDR3 is 13 amino acids long. Germline loops: CDR1 SEHNR, CDR2 FQNEAQ (reference sequence). The CDR3 reads CASSLVYQETQYF. The CDR3 DNA sequence: TGTGCCAGCAGCTTAGTCTACCAAGAGACCCAGTACTTC.

This chain joins TRBV9 and TRBJ2-7; D unclear. The CDR3 has 14 residues. CDR1 is SGDLS, CDR2 YYNGEE, per germline. V was shortened by 4 bases and J by 0 bases, with 11 bases between the two germline ends. The CDR3 sequence: CASSPQQDSYEQYF. The CDR3, as DNA: TGTGCCAGCAGCCCTCAGCAGGACTCCTACGAGCAGTACTTC.

V and J are TRBV19 and TRBJ1-2; D perhaps matches TRBD1 (5 bases). The CDR3 consists of 14 residues. Trimming removed 3 bases from V and 4 bases from J, with 12 bases in between. From germline, CDR1 is LNHDA and CDR2 SQIVND (reference sequence). The CDR3 nucleotides are TGTGCCAGTAGTATGACAGCGGTGATCTATGGCTACACCTTC. Translation: CASSMTAVIYGYTF. The full variable domain, with the rest looked up from reference TRBV19 and TRBJ1-2, is DGGITQSPKYLFRKEGQNVTLSCEQNLNHDAMYWYRQDPGQGLRLIYYSQIVNDFQKGDIAEGYSVSREKKESFPLTVTSAQKNPTAFYLCASSMTAVIYGYTFGSGTRLTVV.

This rearrangement joins TRBV5-6 to TRBJ2-7, with TRBD1 matching over 7 bases. Trimming at V came to 0 bases and at J to 5 bases, leaving 2 bases not matched to a gene. The CDR3 spans 13 residues. Germline V CDR1 and CDR2: SGHDT, YYEEEE. DNA for the CDR3: TGTGCCAGCAGCTTGGGCACAGGGGACGAGCAGTACTTC. Amino acids: CASSLGTGDEQYF.

The chain joins TRBV9 to TRBJ2-7, with D possibly TRBD2 on 5 matching bases. V was pared by 4 bases and J by 9 bases, with 26 bases between. This CDR3 region has 16 residues. Germline CDR1 is SGDLS and CDR2 is YYNGEE. The CDR3 nucleotides are TGTGCCAGCAGCCCGATACAACGTACAGACCCGGGATTGCAGTACTTC. The encoded protein is CASSPIQRTDPGLQYF.

This chain joins TRBV9 and TRBJ2-1, with D perhaps TRBD1 or TRBD2 (5 bases each). The CDR3 runs to 15 residues. Trimming removed 4 bases at V and 2 bases at J, with 13 bases between. The germline CDR1 and CDR2 sequences are SGDLS and YYNGEE. CDR3 amino acids: CASSPGTKPYNEQFF. In DNA, the CDR3 is TGTGCCAGCAGCCCCGGGACGAAGCCCTACAATGAGCAGTTCTTC.

This chain links TRBV9 with TRBJ2-1, with 7 bases matching TRBD2. The CDR3 spans 15 residues. Losses at the gene ends were 3 bases for V and 5 bases for J; bases not matched to a gene: 8. Looked up from germline, CDR1 is SGDLS and CDR2 is YYNGEE. The CDR3 DNA reads TGTGCCAGCAGCGCCGAAGCGGGACCTAACAATGAGCAGTTCTTC. Encoded protein: CASSAEAGPNNEQFF.

This chain joins TRBV18 and TRBJ2-3; 10 bases fit TRBD2. The germline gives CDR1 KGHSH, CDR2 LQKENI. With V trimmed by 1 base and J by 2 bases, 6 bases remained unmatched. The CDR3 contains 17 residues. CDR3 sequence reads: CASSPQVLAGTTDTQYF. The CDR3 coding sequence is TGTGCCAGCTCACCACAGGTACTAGCGGGGACCACAGATACGCAGTATTTT.

The gene calls are TRBV18 and TRBJ2-3; D unresolved. V was trimmed by 5 bases and J by 2 bases, leaving 5 bases between them. Germline loops: CDR1 KGHSH, CDR2 LQKENI. The CDR3 length is 12 residues. CDR3 protein: CASSGYTDTQYF. DNA for the CDR3: TGTGCCAGCTCAGGCTACACAGATACGCAGTATTTT. Using reference TRBV18 and TRBJ2-3 for the parts outside the CDR3, the full variable domain is NAGVMQNPRHLVRRRGQEARLRCSPMKGHSHVYWYRQLPEEGLKFMVYLQKENIIDESGMPKERFSAEFPKEGPSILRIQQVVRGDSAAYFCASSGYTDTQYFGPGTRLTVL.

The gene calls are TRBV29-1 and TRBJ2-2; 7 bases map to TRBD2. Germline V gene sequence: CDR1 SQVTM, CDR2 ANQGSEA. V shed 4 bases, J shed 7 bases, and the junction held 18 bases outside the gene matches. The CDR3 covers 17 residues. CDR3 sequence: CSVVFSWEGLKLGELFF. CDR3 DNA: TGCAGCGTTGTATTTTCGTGGGAGGGCCTCAAGCTCGGGGAGCTGTTTTTT.

This chain connects TRBV27 to TRBJ1-5, with D possibly TRBD1 on 6 matching bases. This CDR3 has 15 residues. CDR1 is MNHEY, CDR2 SMNVEV, per germline (reference sequence). Trimming left V 0 bases short and J 5 bases short, with 11 bases between. Here the CDR3 DNA reads TGTGCCAGCAGTTTATCTTGGGGGGCGCATCAGCCCCAGCATTTT. Its protein product is CASSLSWGAHQPQHF.

For this clone: At the DNA level, this CDR3 is encoded by other sequences in the same sample as well. The gene calls are TRBV27 and TRBJ1-3, with TRBD1 as a possible D gene (5 bases). There are 12 residues in the CDR3. Germline values: CDR1 MNHEY, CDR2 SMNVEV (reference sequence). Trimming shortened V by 6 bases and J by 2 bases, and 5 bases separated the two germline ends. The CDR3 loop is CASRGPGNTIYF. The CDR3 DNA follows: TGTGCCAGCAGGGGGCCTGGAAACACCATATATTTT.

DNA for the CDR3: TGTGCCAGCAGTGAGGTTGGGGGATTCAGCTACAATGAGCAGTTCTTC. It yields the protein CASSEVGGFSYNEQFF. The rearrangement uses TRBV2 and TRBJ2-1; D is tentatively TRBD1 or TRBD2 (5 bases each). V was pared by 3 bases and J by 3 bases, with 15 bases between. The CDR3 spans 16 residues. Germline loops: CDR1 SNHLY, CDR2 FYNNEI.

The rearrangement links TRBV11-3 to TRBJ2-4, with D possibly TRBD2 on 5 matching bases. Trimming stripped 0 bases from V and 1 base from J, with 10 bases between. The CDR3 length is 16 residues. Germline V gene sequence: CDR1 SGHNT, CDR2 YENEEA. CDR3 sequence reads: CASSLDTGGAKNIQYF. The DNA of the CDR3 is TGTGCCAGCAGCTTAGATACGGGCGGGGCCAAAAACATTCAGTACTTC.

The rearrangement links TRBV2 to TRBJ1-1; 9 bases line up with TRBD1. Trimming cost V 3 bases and J 1 base; bases outside gene matches: 12. The CDR3 is 18 amino acids. Looked up from germline, CDR1 is SNHLY and CDR2 is FYNNEI. The CDR3 DNA sequence: TGTGCCAGCAGTGATTCCGGGACAGGGCAGAAAGCGAACACTGAAGCTTTCTTT. Translation gives CASSDSGTGQKANTEAFF.